Given below is one T cell receptor (beta chain) in context. Only in-frame clones appear in the TCRdb table, and some are missing; sequencing was by immunoSEQ multiplex PCR. The top ten clones hold roughly 6% of a sample with roughly 78,000 clones, around 76% of them seen once. The sample originates from a study of radiation and T cells in renal cell carcinoma. CDR3 length: 13 amino acids. V was cut by 5 bases and J by 11 bases, with 18 bases left in between. From germline, CDR1 is MNHEY and CDR2 SVGAGI. Specified time point: blood 2 weeks post-SBRT. Indicated treatment: 15 Gy SBRT to primary tumor, nephrectomy 4 weeks later.

The TCR comes from a man between 60 and 70 years old with renal cell carcinoma. The input for sequencing was blood, taken from a patient whose treatment included radiotherapy and nephrectomy. J is TRBJ1-1 and V is TRBV6-5; the D gene is possibly TRBD1 (6 bases). This chain's CDR3 is CASSLWGGQGAFF. CDR3 nucleotide sequence: TGTGCCAGCAGTCTGTGGGGCGGGCAGGGGGCTTTCTTT.